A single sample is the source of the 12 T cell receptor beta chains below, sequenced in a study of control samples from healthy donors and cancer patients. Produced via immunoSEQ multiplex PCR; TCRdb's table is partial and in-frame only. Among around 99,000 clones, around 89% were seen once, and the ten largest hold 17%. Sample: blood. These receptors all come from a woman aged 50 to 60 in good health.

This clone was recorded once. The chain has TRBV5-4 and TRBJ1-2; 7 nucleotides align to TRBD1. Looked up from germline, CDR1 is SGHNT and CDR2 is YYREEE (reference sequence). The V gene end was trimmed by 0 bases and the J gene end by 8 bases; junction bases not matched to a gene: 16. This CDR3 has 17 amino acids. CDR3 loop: CASSLGGAGTARYGYTF. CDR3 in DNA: TGTGCCAGCAGCTTGGGCGGCGCCGGGACAGCGCGGTACGGCTACACCTTC.

The CDR3 spells CASSTGGSRRSSYEQYV. Here the CDR3 DNA reads TGTGCCAGCAGCACCGGGGGGTCCCGGAGGAGCTCCTACGAGCAGTACGTC. The chain recombines TRBV7-9 with TRBJ2-7; 7 positions match TRBD2. The CDR3 consists of 17 residues. Germline CDR1 is SEHNR and CDR2 is FQNEAQ (reference sequence). With V trimmed by 5 bases and J by 0 bases, 13 bases remained unmatched.

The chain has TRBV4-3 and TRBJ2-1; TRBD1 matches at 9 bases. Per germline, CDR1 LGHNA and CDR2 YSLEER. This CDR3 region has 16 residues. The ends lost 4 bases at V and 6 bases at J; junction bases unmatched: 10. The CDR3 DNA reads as TGCGCCAGCAGCCCCCGGTGGGACAGGGTTATCAATGAGCAGTTCTTC. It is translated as CASSPRWDRVINEQFF.

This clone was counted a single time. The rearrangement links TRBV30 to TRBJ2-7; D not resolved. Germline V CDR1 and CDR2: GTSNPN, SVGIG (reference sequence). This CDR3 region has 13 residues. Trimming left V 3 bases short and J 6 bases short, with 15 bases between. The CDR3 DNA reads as TGTGCCTGGAGCTGGGGTGCCTCTTTCGAGCAGTACTTC. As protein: CAWSWGASFEQYF.

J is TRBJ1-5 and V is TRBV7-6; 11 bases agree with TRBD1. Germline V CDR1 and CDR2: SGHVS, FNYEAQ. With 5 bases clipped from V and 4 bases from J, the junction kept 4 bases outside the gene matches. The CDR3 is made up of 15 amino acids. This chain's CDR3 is CASSKGQGENQPQHF. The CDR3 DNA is TGTGCCAGCAGCAAGGGACAGGGGGAGAATCAGCCCCAGCATTTT.

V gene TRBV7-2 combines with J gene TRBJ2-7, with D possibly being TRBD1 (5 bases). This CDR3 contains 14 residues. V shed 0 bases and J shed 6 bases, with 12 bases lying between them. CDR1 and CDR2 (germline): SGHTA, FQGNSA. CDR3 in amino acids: CASSLAGLLSEQYV. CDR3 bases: TGTGCCAGCAGCTTAGCGGGGCTGCTTAGCGAGCAGTACGTC.

CDR3 sequence (DNA): TGTGCCAGCAGCGCCAATCACCAAGAGACCCAGTACTTC. Its protein is CASSANHQETQYF. The V and J genes are TRBV5-4 and TRBJ2-5, with unresolved D. This CDR3 is 13 amino acids long. Trimming pared 4 bases from V and 0 bases from J, leaving 7 bases between. In germline, CDR1 is SGHNT, CDR2 YYREEE (reference sequence).

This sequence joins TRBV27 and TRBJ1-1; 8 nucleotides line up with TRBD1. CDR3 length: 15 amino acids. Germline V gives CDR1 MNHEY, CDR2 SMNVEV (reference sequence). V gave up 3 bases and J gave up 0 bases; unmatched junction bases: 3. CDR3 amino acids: CASSLRQGMNTEAFF. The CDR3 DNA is TGTGCCAGCAGTTTGAGACAGGGGATGAACACTGAAGCTTTCTTT.

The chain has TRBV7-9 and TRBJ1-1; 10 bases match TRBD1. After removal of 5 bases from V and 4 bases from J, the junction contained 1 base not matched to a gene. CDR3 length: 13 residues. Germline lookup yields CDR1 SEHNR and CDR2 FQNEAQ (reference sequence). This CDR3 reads CASSRTGGTEAFF. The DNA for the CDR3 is TGTGCCAGCAGCCGGACAGGGGGCACTGAAGCTTTCTTT. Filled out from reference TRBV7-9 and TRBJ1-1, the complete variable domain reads DTGVSQNPRHKITKRGQNVTFRCDPISEHNRLYWYRQTLGQGPEFLTYFQNEAQLEKSRLLSDRFSAERPKGSFSTLEIQRTEQGDSAMYLCASSRTGGTEAFFGQGTRLTVV.

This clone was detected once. The DNA of the CDR3 is TGTGCCAGCAGTAACCCCTGGGGCTACGAGCAGTACGTC. This encodes CASSNPWGYEQYV. V gene TRBV6-5 combines with J gene TRBJ2-7; D is undetermined. CDR3 length: 13 amino acids. Trimming pared 5 bases from V and 3 bases from J, leaving 11 bases between. CDR1 MNHEY and CDR2 SVGAGI come from the germline V gene.

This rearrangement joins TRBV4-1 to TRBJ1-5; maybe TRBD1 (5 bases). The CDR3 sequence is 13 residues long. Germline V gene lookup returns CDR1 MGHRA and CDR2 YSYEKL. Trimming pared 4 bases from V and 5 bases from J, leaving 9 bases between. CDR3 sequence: CASSPSRDQPQHF. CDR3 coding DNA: TGCGCCAGCAGCCCGTCCAGGGATCAGCCCCAGCATTTT.

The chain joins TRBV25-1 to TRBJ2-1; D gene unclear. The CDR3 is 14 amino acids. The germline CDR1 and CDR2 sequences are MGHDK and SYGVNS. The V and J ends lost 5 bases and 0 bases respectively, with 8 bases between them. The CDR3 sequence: CASSSAGSYNEQFF. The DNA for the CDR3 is TGTGCCAGCAGTTCGGCTGGCTCCTACAATGAGCAGTTCTTC.